Listed below are T cell receptor beta chains from one sample, sequenced in a study of cytomegalovirus exposure and HLA in healthy donors. Method: immunoSEQ multiplex PCR; TCRdb's copy keeps in-frame clones and lacks some. The data contain roughly 130,000 clones, around 86% of them singletons. The sequenced sample was PBMCs. The receptors were gathered from a young man in good health and CMV-seronegative. Both conserved end residues are part of each CDR3. D genes are given only for firm matches. The listing skips clone size in some rows; elsewhere it reads once, few, many or a size class.

V	D	J	size	CDR3	DNA
TRBV2	-	TRBJ2-2	-	CASVWTYTGELFF	TGTGCCAGCGTATGGACATACACCGGGGAGCTGTTTTTT
TRBV2	TRBD1	TRBJ1-1	-	CASRDNRGPNTEAFF	TGTGCCAGCAGGGACAACAGGGGGCCGAACACTGAAGCTTTCTTT
TRBV7-6	TRBD1	TRBJ2-1	-	CASSSTPGQSSYNEQFF	TGTGCCAGCAGCTCTACCCCGGGACAGAGCTCCTACAATGAGCAGTTCTTC
TRBV6-6	-	TRBJ2-5	once	CASSGPREQGTQYF	TGTGCCAGCAGTGGACCACGGGAGCAAGGGACCCAGTACTTC
TRBV7-2	TRBD2	TRBJ2-1	-	CASSPSGGLYNEQFF	TGTGCCAGCAGCCCTAGCGGGGGCCTCTACAATGAGCAGTTCTTC
TRBV6-5	-	TRBJ1-1	few	CASTQAGGRTEAFF	TGTGCCAGCACCCAGGCGGGGGGGAGGACTGAAGCTTTCTTT
TRBV28	TRBD2	TRBJ2-3	few	CASSFLGAAGGLTDTQYF	TGTGCCAGCAGTTTTCTCGGGGCAGCGGGGGGCCTCACAGATACGCAGTATTTT
TRBV7-9	-	TRBJ1-1	few	CASSLGGGITEAFF	TGTGCCAGCAGCCTAGGGGGGGGTATCACTGAAGCTTTCTTT
TRBV10-3	TRBD1	TRBJ1-2	-	CAISGPRDRDGYTF	TGTGCCATCAGTGGTCCCCGGGACAGGGACGGCTACACCTTC
TRBV5-5	TRBD2	TRBJ2-5	-	CASSSLLRSGGHQETQYF	TGTGCCAGCAGCTCCCTCCTCCGGAGCGGGGGGCACCAAGAGACCCAGTACTTC
TRBV19	TRBD1	TRBJ2-5	-	CASSIGAGTGEGTQYF	TGTGCCAGTAGTATAGGAGCCGGGACAGGGGAGGGGACCCAGTACTTC
TRBV19	-	TRBJ1-2	-	CASSIDAETAYGYTF	TGTGCCAGTAGTATTGATGCTGAGACAGCGTATGGCTACACCTTC
TRBV19	TRBD2	TRBJ2-1	-	CASSVQGLGYLDNEQFF	TGTGCCAGTAGTGTACAGGGACTAGGCTACTTGGACAATGAGCAGTTCTTC
TRBV9	TRBD2	TRBJ2-7	-	CASSVVAGGLEQYF	TGTGCCAGCAGCGTTGTAGCGGGGGGACTCGAGCAGTACTTC
TRBV5-1	-	TRBJ1-3	-	CASSGTGASGNTIYF	TGCGCCAGCAGCGGTACAGGCGCCTCTGGAAACACCATATATTTT
TRBV30	TRBD1	TRBJ1-1	-	CAWGTGFEAFF	TGTGCCTGGGGGACAGGGTTTGAAGCTTTCTTT
TRBV7-9	-	TRBJ1-2	-	CASSLGQQRGGYTF	TGTGCCAGCAGCTTAGGTCAGCAAAGGGGCGGCTACACCTTC
TRBV2	-	TRBJ1-3	-	CALTGGRVSGNTIYF	TGTGCCCTAACCGGGGGTAGGGTTTCTGGAAACACCATATATTTT
TRBV7-2	TRBD2	TRBJ2-2	-	CASSFSSGGAGGTGELFF	TGTGCCAGCAGCTTCTCTAGCGGGGGGGCCGGTGGCACCGGGGAGCTGTTTTTT
TRBV19	-	TRBJ2-6	-	CASSTDRPNSSGANVLTF	TGTGCCAGTAGTACCGACAGGCCTAACTCCTCTGGGGCCAACGTCCTGACTTTC
TRBV6-1	TRBD2	TRBJ2-5	once	CASSEGGGGETQYF	TGTGCCAGCAGTGAAGGTGGGGGGGGAGAGACCCAGTACTTC
TRBV5-6	-	TRBJ2-3	once	CASSYSADTQYF	TGTGCCAGCAGCTACTCGGCAGATACGCAGTATTTT
TRBV2	-	TRBJ2-1	-	CAIRGAKGYNEQFF	TGTGCCATTCGGGGGGCTAAAGGATACAATGAGCAGTTCTTC
TRBV7-2	TRBD1	TRBJ1-1	-	CASSYRGTGSTEAFF	TGTGCCAGCAGCTATAGGGGGACAGGGAGCACTGAAGCTTTCTTT
TRBV10-3	-	TRBJ2-7	-	CAISDTSYEQYF	TGTGCCATCAGCGATACTAGCTACGAGCAGTACTTC